The clone carrying this T cell receptor (beta chain) has more than one count but fewer than ten. Its antigen is not identified. This record belongs to a study of T-cell memory formation after mild COVID-19. In TCRdb, the 5' RACE reads were re-called with MiXCR into one record per CDR3 protein. The sample carries 350,000 to 500,000 distinct CDR3 sequences, more than 15% recorded once. Study-wide points: Contracting CD4+ clones were located mainly in CM and EM, and CD8+ clones in EMRA.

V lost 4 bases to trimming and J lost 5 bases, with 11 bases between them. The CDR3 contains 13 residues. From germline, CDR1 is SQVTM and CDR2 ANQGSEA. The genes are TRBV29-1 and TRBJ2-2; D is unclear. The sample comprised PBMCs or a T cell subset sorted from them (not recorded which). The TCR sequence derives from a man between 18 and 35 years old who had mild COVID-19 (a few samples of this study predate the infection). Cell type and time point are not known. The CDR3 loop reads CSVGFLGTGELFF. In DNA, the CDR3 is TGCAGCGTTGGATTTCTGGGAACCGGGGAGCTGTTTTTT.